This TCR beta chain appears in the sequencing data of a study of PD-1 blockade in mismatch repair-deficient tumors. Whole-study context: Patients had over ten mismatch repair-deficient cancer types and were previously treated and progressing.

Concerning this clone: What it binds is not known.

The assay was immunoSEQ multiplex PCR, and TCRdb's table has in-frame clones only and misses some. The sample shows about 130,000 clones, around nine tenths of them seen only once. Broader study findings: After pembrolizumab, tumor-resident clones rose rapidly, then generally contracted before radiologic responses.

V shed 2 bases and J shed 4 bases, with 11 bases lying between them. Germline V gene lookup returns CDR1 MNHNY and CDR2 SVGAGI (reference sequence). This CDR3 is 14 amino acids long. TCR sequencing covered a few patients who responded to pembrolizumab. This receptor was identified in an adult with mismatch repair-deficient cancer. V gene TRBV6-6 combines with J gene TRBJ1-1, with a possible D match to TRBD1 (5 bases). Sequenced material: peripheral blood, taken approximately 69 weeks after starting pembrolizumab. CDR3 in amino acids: CASSYTTGGTEAFF. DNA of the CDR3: TGTGCCAGCAGTTACACCACTGGGGGCACTGAAGCTTTCTTT.